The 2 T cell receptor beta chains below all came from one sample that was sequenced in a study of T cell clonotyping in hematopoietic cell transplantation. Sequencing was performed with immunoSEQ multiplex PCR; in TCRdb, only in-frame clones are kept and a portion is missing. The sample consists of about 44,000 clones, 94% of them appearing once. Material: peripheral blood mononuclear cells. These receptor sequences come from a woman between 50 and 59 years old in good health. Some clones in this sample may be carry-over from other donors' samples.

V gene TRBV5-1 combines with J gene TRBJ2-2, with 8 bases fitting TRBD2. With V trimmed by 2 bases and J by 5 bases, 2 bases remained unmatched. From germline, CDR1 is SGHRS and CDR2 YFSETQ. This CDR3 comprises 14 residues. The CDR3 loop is CASSFGGDTGELFF. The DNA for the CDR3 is TGCGCCAGCAGCTTCGGGGGGGATACCGGGGAGCTGTTTTTT. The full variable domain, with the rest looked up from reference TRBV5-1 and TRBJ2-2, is KAGVTQTPRYLIKTRGQQVTLSCSPISGHRSVSWYQQTPGQGLQFLFEYFSETQRNKGNFPGRFSGRQFSNSRSEMNVSTLELGDSALYLCASSFGGDTGELFFGEGSRLTVL.

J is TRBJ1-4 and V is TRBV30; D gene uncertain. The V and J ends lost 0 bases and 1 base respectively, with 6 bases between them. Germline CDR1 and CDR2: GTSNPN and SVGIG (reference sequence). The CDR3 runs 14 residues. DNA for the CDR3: TGTGCCTGGAGTGTAAGAGTAACTAATGAAAAACTGTTTTTT. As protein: CAWSVRVTNEKLFF.